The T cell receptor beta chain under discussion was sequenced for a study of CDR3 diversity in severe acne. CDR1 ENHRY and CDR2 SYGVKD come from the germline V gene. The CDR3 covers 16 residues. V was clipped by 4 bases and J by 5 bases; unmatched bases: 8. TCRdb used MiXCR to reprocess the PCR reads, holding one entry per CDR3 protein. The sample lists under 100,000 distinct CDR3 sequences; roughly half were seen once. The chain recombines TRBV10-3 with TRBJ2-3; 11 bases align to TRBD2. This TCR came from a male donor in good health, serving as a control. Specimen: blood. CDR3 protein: CAISGGLAGGVDTQYF. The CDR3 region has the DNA TGTGCCATCAGTGGCGGGCTAGCGGGAGGCGTAGATACGCAGTATTTT.